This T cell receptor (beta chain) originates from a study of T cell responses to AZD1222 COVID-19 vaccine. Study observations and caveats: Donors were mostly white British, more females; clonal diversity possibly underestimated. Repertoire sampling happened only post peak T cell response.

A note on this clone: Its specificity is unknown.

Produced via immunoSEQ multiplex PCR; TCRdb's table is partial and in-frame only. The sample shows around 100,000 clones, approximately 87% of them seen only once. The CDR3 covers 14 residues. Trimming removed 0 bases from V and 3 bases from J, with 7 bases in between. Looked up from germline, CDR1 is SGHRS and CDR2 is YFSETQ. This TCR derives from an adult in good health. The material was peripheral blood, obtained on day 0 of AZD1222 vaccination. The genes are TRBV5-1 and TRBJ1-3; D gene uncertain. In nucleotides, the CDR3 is TGCGCCAGCAGCTTGGACCCGAGTGGAAACACCATATATTTT. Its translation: CASSLDPSGNTIYF. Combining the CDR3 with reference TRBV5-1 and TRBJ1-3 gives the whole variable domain KAGVTQTPRYLIKTRGQQVTLSCSPISGHRSVSWYQQTPGQGLQFLFEYFSETQRNKGNFPGRFSGRQFSNSRSEMNVSTLELGDSALYLCASSLDPSGNTIYFGEGSWLTVV.